The 3 T cell receptor beta chains in this list originate from one sample, sequenced in a study of OX40 agonist ivuxolimab in advanced cancers. Only in-frame clones appear in the TCRdb table, and some are missing; sequencing was by immunoSEQ multiplex PCR. The sample consists of roughly 95,000 clones, about nine tenths of them appearing once. This sample comprised CD4+ or CD8+ T cells sorted from blood, obtained in a trial of the OX40 agonist ivuxolimab. These receptors originate from an adult with an advanced solid tumor such as melanoma, head and neck, liver or kidney cancer.

The chain combines TRBV7-9 with TRBJ2-7; D gene unclear. Trimming took off 5 bases at V and 6 bases at J, with 14 bases between the two ends. Germline CDR1 and CDR2: SEHNR and FQNEAQ (reference sequence). There are 13 residues in the CDR3. CDR3 region: CASSPLRGSEQYF. Written as DNA, the CDR3 is TGTGCCAGCAGCCCCCTTCGAGGATCCGAGCAGTACTTC.

The chain links TRBV19 to TRBJ2-3, with D perhaps TRBD2 (6 bases). The germline gives CDR1 LNHDA, CDR2 SQIVND (reference sequence). V was shortened by 6 bases and J by 0 bases, with 22 bases between the two germline ends. This CDR3 spans 18 amino acids. CDR3 nucleotide sequence: TGTGCCAGTAGCGCAGGAGGCGCGGGAAGCTCTAGCACAGATACGCAGTATTTT. This gives the protein CASSAGGAGSSSTDTQYF.

The rearrangement joins TRBV6-1 to TRBJ2-7, with TRBD2 identical over 9 bases. Germline V CDR1 and CDR2: MNHNS, SASEGT. There are 18 residues in the CDR3. The V gene end was trimmed by 4 bases and the J gene end by 7 bases; junction bases not matched to a gene: 20. The CDR3 sequence is CASSGLRASGVTSWEQYF. Written as DNA, the CDR3 is TGTGCCAGCAGTGGACTTAGGGCTAGCGGGGTTACTTCTTGGGAGCAGTACTTC.